The rows below give T cell receptor beta chains drawn from one sample of a study of blood T cell repertoires in COVID-19. Method: immunoSEQ multiplex PCR; TCRdb's copy keeps in-frame clones and lacks some. The sample has more than 85,000 clones; around 76% are singletons. The sequenced sample consisted of peripheral blood. These receptors were collected from a woman over 75 with acute or convalescent COVID-19. Both conserved end residues are part of each CDR3. A D gene is named only where the DNA matches it firmly. A clone size is listed for some rows: how often the clone was seen (once, few, many), or a class if it is expanded.

J gene,V gene,D gene,clone size,CDR3 protein,CDR3 DNA
TRBJ2-7,TRBV18,TRBD2,-,CASSPDSGGLMEQYF,TGTGCCAGCTCACCAGATAGCGGGGGCCTCATGGAGCAGTACTTC
TRBJ1-1,TRBV6-6,TRBD1,-,CAIHQGAGEAFF,TGTGCCATCCATCAGGGGGCGGGTGAAGCTTTCTTT
TRBJ2-5,TRBV30,TRBD2,-,CAWGRGVAETQYF,TGTGCCTGGGGTCGGGGGGTCGCGGAGACCCAGTACTTC
TRBJ2-4,TRBV18,-,-,CASSRTGPKNIQYF,TGTGCCAGCTCACGAACGGGTCCGAAAAACATTCAGTACTTC
TRBJ2-2,TRBV13,TRBD1,-,CASSHTWTGLGGELFF,TGTGCCAGCAGCCATACTTGGACAGGGCTCGGCGGGGAGCTGTTTTTT
TRBJ2-5,TRBV7-6,TRBD2,-,CASSSGGSGGAQETQYF,TGTGCCAGCAGCTCCGGAGGGAGCGGGGGGGCCCAAGAGACCCAGTACTTC
TRBJ2-6,TRBV5-6,-,-,CASSSQPGPSGANVLTF,TGTGCCAGCAGCTCGCAACCAGGGCCCTCTGGGGCCAACGTCCTGACTTTC
TRBJ2-1,TRBV3-1/TRBV3-2,TRBD2,-,CASSQDRLAGGNEQFF,TGTGCCAGCAGCCAAGATCGACTAGCGGGAGGTAATGAGCAGTTCTTC
TRBJ2-5,TRBV5-4,-,once,CASSLNRGTETQYF,TGTGCCAGCAGCTTGAACCGAGGAACGGAGACCCAGTACTTC
TRBJ1-5,TRBV28,-,-,CASSPGGVVGQPQHF,TGTGCCAGCAGTCCCGGGGGGGTAGTTGGGCAGCCCCAGCATTTT
TRBJ1-5,TRBV10-3,-,-,CAISELDQPQHF,TGTGCCATCAGTGAACTCGATCAGCCCCAGCATTTT
TRBJ2-5,TRBV5-1,-,-,CASSSTYRVALQETQYF,TGCGCCAGCAGCTCCACCTACAGGGTCGCTTTGCAAGAGACCCAGTACTTC
TRBJ1-2,TRBV4-2,-,-,CASSQDSTAGVYGYTF,TGTGCCAGCAGCCAAGATTCCACAGCCGGGGTCTATGGCTACACCTTC
TRBJ1-2,TRBV5-4,-,-,CASSLGPDGRGYTF,TGTGCCAGCAGCCTAGGGCCCGACGGGAGAGGCTACACCTTC
TRBJ2-1,TRBV6-5,TRBD2,-,CASRRPTSGNEQFF,TGTGCCAGCAGGCGACCGACTAGCGGCAATGAGCAGTTCTTC
TRBJ1-2,TRBV2,TRBD1,few,CAIGQGYGYTF,TGTGCCATCGGACAGGGCTATGGCTACACCTTC
TRBJ1-2,TRBV9,TRBD1,-,CASSVDPLDRGYGYTF,TGTGCCAGCAGCGTAGACCCCCTAGACAGGGGGTATGGCTACACCTTC
TRBJ2-1,TRBV6-2/TRBV6-3,TRBD2,once,CASSSSYRKTSGEYNEQFF,TGTGCCAGCAGTTCTTCCTACCGCAAGACTAGCGGAGAGTACAATGAGCAGTTCTTC
TRBJ2-7,TRBV12-3/TRBV12-4,-,-,CASGLYREQYF,TGTGCCAGCGGTCTATACCGCGAGCAGTACTTC
TRBJ1-1,TRBV4-2,-,-,CASSQEEGRRTEAFF,TGTGCCAGCAGCCAAGAGGAAGGTAGGAGGACTGAAGCTTTCTTT
TRBJ2-5,TRBV9,TRBD2,-,CASSVRLAGPQETQYF,TGTGCCAGCAGCGTAAGACTAGCGGGACCCCAAGAGACCCAGTACTTC
TRBJ1-1,TRBV19,-,-,CASSIGGLNTEAFF,TGTGCCAGTAGTATAGGGGGGCTGAACACTGAAGCTTTCTTT
TRBJ2-1,TRBV10-3,TRBD2,few,CAISTPGLGRNEQFF,TGTGCCATCAGTACCCCGGGACTAGGGAGGAATGAGCAGTTCTTC
TRBJ2-4,TRBV12-5,TRBD2,-,CASGLVLGLENIQYF,TGTGCTAGTGGTTTGGTTTTGGGACTAGAAAACATTCAGTACTTC
TRBJ1-4,TRBV11-2,-,-,CASSQTALNEKLFF,TGTGCCAGCAGTCAGACAGCCCTTAATGAAAAACTGTTTTTT
TRBJ2-1,TRBV7-9,TRBD2,-,CASSLASGGYNEQFF,TGTGCCAGCAGCTTAGCTAGCGGGGGATACAATGAGCAGTTCTTC
TRBJ1-4,TRBV6-4,-,-,CASSESATNEKLFF,TGTGCCAGCAGTGAATCTGCAACTAATGAAAAACTGTTTTTT
TRBJ2-7,TRBV11-2,-,-,CASSPPAHRYEQYF,TGTGCCAGCAGCCCCCCCGCGCACCGCTACGAGCAGTACTTC
TRBJ1-1,TRBV19,-,once,CASTYSNMNTEAFF,TGTGCCAGTACATATTCGAACATGAACACTGAAGCTTTCTTT
TRBJ1-2,TRBV5-1,-,-,CASSPRDTNYGYTF,TGCGCCAGCAGCCCCCGGGACACCAACTATGGCTACACCTTC
TRBJ2-3,TRBV29-1,TRBD2,-,CSGLPLAGAADTQYF,TGCAGCGGTCTCCCACTAGCGGGAGCGGCGGATACGCAGTATTTT
TRBJ2-2,TRBV9,TRBD2,few,CASSSTLLAGAAGELFF,TGTGCCAGCAGCTCCACCCTACTAGCGGGAGCAGCCGGGGAGCTGTTTTTT
TRBJ2-7,TRBV5-1,TRBD2,-,CASSFRAGSYEQYF,TGCGCCAGCAGCTTCAGAGCGGGGTCCTACGAGCAGTACTTC
TRBJ2-1,TRBV14,TRBD2,-,CASSPRLAGAGNEQFF,TGTGCCAGCAGCCCGAGACTAGCGGGAGCGGGCAATGAGCAGTTCTTC
TRBJ2-5,TRBV6-1,TRBD1,few,CASSEMRDRGIETQYF,TGTGCCAGCAGTGAAATGCGGGACAGGGGCATAGAGACCCAGTACTTC